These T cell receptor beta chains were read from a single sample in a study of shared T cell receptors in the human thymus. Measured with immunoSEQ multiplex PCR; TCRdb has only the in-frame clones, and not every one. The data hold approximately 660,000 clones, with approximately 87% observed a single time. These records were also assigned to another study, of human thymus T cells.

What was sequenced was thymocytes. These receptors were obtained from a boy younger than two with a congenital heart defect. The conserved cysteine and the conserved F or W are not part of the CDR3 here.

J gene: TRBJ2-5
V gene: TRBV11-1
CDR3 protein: ASSSRAGGSETQY

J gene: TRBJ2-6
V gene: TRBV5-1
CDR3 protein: ASRTSGSQRSGANVLT

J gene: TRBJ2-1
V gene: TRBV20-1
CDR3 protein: SARQDNEQF

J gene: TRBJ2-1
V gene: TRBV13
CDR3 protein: ASSLGGNSYNEQF

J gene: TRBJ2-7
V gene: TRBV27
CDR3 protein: ASSFHLPGGTYEQY

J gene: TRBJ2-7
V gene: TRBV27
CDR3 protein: ASSSRVAGTSRYEQY

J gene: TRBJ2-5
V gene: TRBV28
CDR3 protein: ASIKPGQGWETQY

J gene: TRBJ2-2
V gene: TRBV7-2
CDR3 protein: ASSSPLSGRGRGSGELF

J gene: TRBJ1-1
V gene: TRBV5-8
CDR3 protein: ASSGTHGRKAF

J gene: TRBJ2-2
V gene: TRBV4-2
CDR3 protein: ASSPGGAHTNTGELF

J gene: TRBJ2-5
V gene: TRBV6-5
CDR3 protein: ASRPTSGRPETQY

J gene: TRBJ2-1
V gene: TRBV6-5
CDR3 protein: ASSCFRDRGQHEQF

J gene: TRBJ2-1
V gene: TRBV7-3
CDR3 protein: ASSFRTGQDAYNEQF

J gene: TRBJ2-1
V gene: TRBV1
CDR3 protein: TTPLSEGDNEQF

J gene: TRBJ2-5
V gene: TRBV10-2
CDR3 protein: ASSERGGRGAQY

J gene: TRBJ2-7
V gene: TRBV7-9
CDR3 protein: ASGTGGYEQY

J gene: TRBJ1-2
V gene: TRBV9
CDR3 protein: ASSGHGGQPCYGYT

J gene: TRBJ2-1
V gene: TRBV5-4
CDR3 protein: ASSLSGTRNEQF

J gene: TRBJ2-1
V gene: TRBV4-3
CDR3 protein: ASSQVPGTSGRPYNEQF

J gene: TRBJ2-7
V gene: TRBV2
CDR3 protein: ASSVRASGRGSSYEQY

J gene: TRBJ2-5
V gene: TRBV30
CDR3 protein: AWAGESAGETQY

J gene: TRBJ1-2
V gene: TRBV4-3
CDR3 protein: ASSQSTGGEYGYT

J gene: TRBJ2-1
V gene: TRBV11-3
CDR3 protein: ASSLGGDEQF

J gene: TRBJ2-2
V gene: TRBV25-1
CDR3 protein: ASSHGLVAGELF

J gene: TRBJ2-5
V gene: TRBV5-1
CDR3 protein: ASSPRWEGRETQY

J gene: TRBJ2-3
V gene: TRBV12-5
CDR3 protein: ASGLKPSGASRPFTDTQY

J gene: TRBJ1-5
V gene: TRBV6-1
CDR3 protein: ASRGTGLLPQH

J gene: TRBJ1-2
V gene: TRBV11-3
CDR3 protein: ASSFPRGTGYGYT

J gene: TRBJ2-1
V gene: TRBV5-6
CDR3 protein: ASSFGLAGVGNEQF

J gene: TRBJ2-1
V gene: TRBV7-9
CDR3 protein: ASSDSGNYNEQF

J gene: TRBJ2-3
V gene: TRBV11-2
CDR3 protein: ASSFPSGRALGVTDTQY

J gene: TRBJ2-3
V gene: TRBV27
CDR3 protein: ASSHRAGVTDTQY

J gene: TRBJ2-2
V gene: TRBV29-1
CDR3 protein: SVGPDDAGGGGSGELF

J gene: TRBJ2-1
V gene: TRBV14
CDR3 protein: ASSQPRTSGRTSEQF

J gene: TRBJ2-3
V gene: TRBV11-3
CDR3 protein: ASSFYSGRDSPDTDTQY

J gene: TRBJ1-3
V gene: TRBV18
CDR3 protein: ASSPHPNEGNTIY

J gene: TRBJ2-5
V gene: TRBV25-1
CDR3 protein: ASSGGGLEGTQY

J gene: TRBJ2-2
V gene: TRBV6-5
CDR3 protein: ASRKTSGNTGELF

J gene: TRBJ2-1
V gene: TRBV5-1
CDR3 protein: ASYYSSRSYNEQF

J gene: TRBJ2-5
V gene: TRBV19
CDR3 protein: ASSIDRGVGEFQTQY

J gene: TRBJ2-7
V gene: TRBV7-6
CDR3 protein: ASSLETSGTHEQY

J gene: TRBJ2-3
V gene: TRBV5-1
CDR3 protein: ASGIGGQTSTDTQY

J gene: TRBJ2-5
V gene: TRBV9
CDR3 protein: ASSVVGAGGTETQY

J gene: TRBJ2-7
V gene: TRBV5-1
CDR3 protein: ASSSLAGVNEQY

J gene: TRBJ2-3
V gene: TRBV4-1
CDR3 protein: ASSQVVRGNPPDTQY

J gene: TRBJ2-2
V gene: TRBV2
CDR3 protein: ASSVAGELF

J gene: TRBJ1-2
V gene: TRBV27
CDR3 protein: ASSLLPGSNYGYT

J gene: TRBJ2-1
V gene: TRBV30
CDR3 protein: AWSVPATSGAQDNEQF

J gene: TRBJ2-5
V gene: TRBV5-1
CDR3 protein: ASRLRTGEETQY

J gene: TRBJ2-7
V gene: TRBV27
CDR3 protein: ASSSPRAASSYEQY

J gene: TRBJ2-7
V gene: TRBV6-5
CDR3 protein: ASSTRDRVNEQY

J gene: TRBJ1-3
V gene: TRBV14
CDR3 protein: ASSQDRRGNTIY

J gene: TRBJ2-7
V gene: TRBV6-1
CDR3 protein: ASSGQVKSYEQY

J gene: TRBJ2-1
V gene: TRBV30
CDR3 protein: ASLGPLRDEQF